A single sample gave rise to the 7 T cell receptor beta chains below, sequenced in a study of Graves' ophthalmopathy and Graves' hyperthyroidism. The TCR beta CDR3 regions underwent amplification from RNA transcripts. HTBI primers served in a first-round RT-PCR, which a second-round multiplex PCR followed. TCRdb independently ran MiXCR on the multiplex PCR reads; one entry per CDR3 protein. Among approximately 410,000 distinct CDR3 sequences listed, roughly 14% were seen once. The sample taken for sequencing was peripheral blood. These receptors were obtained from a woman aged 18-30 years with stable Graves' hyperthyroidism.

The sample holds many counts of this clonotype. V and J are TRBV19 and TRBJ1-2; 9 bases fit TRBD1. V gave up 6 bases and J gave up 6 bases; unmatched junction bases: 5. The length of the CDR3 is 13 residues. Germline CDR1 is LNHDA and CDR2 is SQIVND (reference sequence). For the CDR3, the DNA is TGTGCCAGTAGCCGGGGACAGGGCGATGGCTACACCTTC. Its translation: CASSRGQGDGYTF. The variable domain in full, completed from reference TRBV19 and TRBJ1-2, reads DGGITQSPKYLFRKEGQNVTLSCEQNLNHDAMYWYRQDPGQGLRLIYYSQIVNDFQKGDIAEGYSVSREKKESFPLTVTSAQKNPTAFYLCASSRGQGDGYTFGSGTRLTVV.

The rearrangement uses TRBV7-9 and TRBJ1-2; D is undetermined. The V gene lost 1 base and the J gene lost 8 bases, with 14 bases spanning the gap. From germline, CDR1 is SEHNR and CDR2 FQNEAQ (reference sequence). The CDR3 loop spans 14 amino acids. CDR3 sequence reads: CASSLVGWKLGYTF. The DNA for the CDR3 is TGTGCCAGCAGCTTAGTCGGATGGAAATTGGGCTACACCTTC.

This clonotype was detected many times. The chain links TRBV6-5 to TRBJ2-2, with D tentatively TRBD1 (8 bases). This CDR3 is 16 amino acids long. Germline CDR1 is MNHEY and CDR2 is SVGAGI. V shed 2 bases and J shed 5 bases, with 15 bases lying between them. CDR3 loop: CASSYPTGGGTGELFF. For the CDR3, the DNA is TGTGCCAGCAGTTACCCCACAGGGGGAGGGACCGGGGAGCTGTTTTTT.

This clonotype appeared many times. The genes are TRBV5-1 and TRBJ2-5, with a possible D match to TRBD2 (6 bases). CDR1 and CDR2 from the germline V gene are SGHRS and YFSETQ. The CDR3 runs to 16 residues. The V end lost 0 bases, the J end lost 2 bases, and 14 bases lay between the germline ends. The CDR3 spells CASSLVERVTQETQYF. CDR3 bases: TGCGCCAGCAGCTTGGTTGAGCGGGTCACACAAGAGACCCAGTACTTC.

Here the CDR3 reads CASSLGDMGPFGYTF. CDR3 nucleotides: TGTGCCAGTAGTCTAGGGGACATGGGGCCCTTTGGTTACACCTTC. V is TRBV19 and J is TRBJ1-2, with D possibly matching TRBD1 (6 bases). The germline gives CDR1 LNHDA, CDR2 SQIVND (reference sequence). The V gene lost 5 bases and the J gene lost 11 bases, with 24 bases spanning the gap. The CDR3 length is 15 residues.

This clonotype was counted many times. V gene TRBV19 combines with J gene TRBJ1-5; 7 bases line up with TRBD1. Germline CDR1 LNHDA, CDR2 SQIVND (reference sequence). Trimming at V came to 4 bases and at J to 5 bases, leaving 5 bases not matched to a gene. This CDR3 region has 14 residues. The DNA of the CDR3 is TGTGCCAGTAGTACCACCAGGGGGGATCAGCCCCAGCATTTT. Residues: CASSTTRGDQPQHF.

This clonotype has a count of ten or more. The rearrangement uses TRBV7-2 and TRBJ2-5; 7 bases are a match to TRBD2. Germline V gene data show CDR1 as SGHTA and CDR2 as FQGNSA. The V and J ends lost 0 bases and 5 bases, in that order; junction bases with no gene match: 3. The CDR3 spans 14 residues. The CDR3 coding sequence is TGTGCCAGCAGCTTAGCGACTAGCTTGGAGACCCAGTACTTC. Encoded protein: CASSLATSLETQYF.